The text below deals with one T cell receptor (beta chain). What this receptor recognizes is not known. Base quality data are lacking; no much larger clone is found one base away. Between the V and J ends, shortened by 5 bases and 9 bases respectively, the junction contains 17 bases. Spanning cysteine to phenylalanine, the CDR3 consists of 14 amino acids. The sequence is cut down to CDR3 DNA, 42 bases in frame from base 1. From a lookup of the germline V gene (reference sequence), CDR1 and CDR2 are LNHDA and SQIVND. This sample stems from a study of shared clonotypes between healthy human individuals (dated by TCRdb to 2020 to 2021). Concerning the study at large: The cohort included three men and a couple of women between 18 and 49 years of age. Per donor, three plates each were used for CD4 naive and CD4 memory, two for CD8 naive, and one for CD8 memory. Leukapheresis yielded between about 0.85 and 10 billion PBMCs per donor. Blood TCR repertoires of about 5 healthy adults were deeply sequenced to estimate repertoire size and the extent of clonotype sharing between individuals. Different laboratories and diverse techniques were used to prepare libraries and sequence TCR repertoires, to increase sequencing depth and limit assay-specific biases.

CD8 naive samples were CD45RO-negative cells positively selected for CCR7, giving a CD45RA+CCR7+ population that excluded TemRA cells. Healthy HIV-negative adults with no recently reported acute infections or vaccinations were included as donors. All donors were Caucasian adults living in Nashville, Tennessee, USA. Blood was collected by leukapheresis, and PBMCs were isolated by Ficoll-Histopaque density gradient centrifugation and then cryopreserved in liquid nitrogen vapor phase. Analytical flow cytometry was used to check the purity and quantity of each magnetically sorted T cell population. Each sorted fraction had its genomic DNA isolated and then quantified by UV absorbance on a Nanodrop 2000c. Study-wide findings and limitations: Because the study included only a small number of donors, the genetic and exposure-history diversity represented was limited. Even with the large sequencing depth, rarefaction of the sorted-subset datasets indicated that sequencing was incomplete. Naive subsets generally had larger estimated clonotype richness than memory subsets did. When four donors were compared, the shared fraction of clonotypes was around 5.1% for naive CD4, roughly 3.3% for naive CD8, about 2.5% for memory CD4, and 0.35% to 0.4% for memory CD8. Compared with non-shared clonotypes, clonotypes shared by all four sorted-subset donors had higher generation probabilities. Pairwise subsampling indicated that sequencing depth was expected to affect the degree of clonotype sharing among donors. Sampling was restricted to blood, and TCR repertoires in tissue are likely to differ from TCR repertoires in blood.

TCR CDR3 regions were amplified from genomic DNA by multiplex PCR using the deep immunoSEQ assay. Extracted genomic DNA from each cell subset was distributed evenly across all wells of several immunoSEQ 96-well plates, and each plate was treated as a replicate. For sorted subsets, each replicate PCR was loaded with around 200 ng genomic DNA, equivalent to some 31,000 T cell genomes. The purified libraries were quantified using a Qubit 3.0 fluorometer, sized with a Bioanalyzer 2100, and then quantified again using the KAPA Library Quantification kit. Each immunoSEQ 96-well plate was sequenced on its own single-read 150-cycle Illumina NextSeq 550 flow cell. The original pipeline was this. Because the immunoSEQ output held only junctional sequences and lacked quality scores, the filtering could not match the filtering applied to full-length reads. Sequences were annotated with PyIR, a Python wrapper for IgBLAST v1.9, and V/J genes and CDR3 were assigned using IMGT germline references. Reads were removed for weak V/J assignments (E-value above 1e-6), missing CDR3, stop codons, out-of-frame junctions, or ambiguous translated residues. V3J clonotypes were defined as sequences sharing an identical inferred V gene, J gene, and CDR3 amino acid sequence. Percentage overlap between repertoires was computed as shared unique clonotypes divided by the size of the smaller repertoire. RTK rarefaction, the Chao1 estimator, and Recon v2.1 estimates of unobserved clonotypes were used to assess repertoire richness. Generation probabilities were computed with OLGA for all TCRbeta clonotypes obtained by the gDNA method from a handful of donors. The clones in this table, taken by TCRdb from immuneACCESS, are in-frame only. Not every clone is retained; where verified, under half of the shortfall comes from an unresolved V gene, and the cause of the rest is unknown. D and trimming were read from the DNA, whereas the V and J calls and clone size are those reported in that table. This sample has roughly 2.1 million clones in its table, and about 93% of those were observed once. Of the sample, more than 1.5% falls within the top ten clones.

The V gene is TRBV19 and the J gene is TRBJ1-5, with TRBD1 perhaps the D gene, on 5 matching bases. The sequence was collected from a man between 18 and 29 years old in good health. Some clones in this sample may be carry-over from other donors' samples. The sequencing sample was made of naive CD8+ T cells from PBMCs. Read against the paper, the sample's cell subset or site label means: CD45RA+CCR7+. The DNA reads TGTGCCAGTAGTGGATCGGCAGGGCGGCCGCCCCAGCATTTT. The encoded protein is CASSGSAGRPPQHF. The full variable domain, completed from the reference TRBV19 and TRBJ1-5 proteins outside the CDR3, reads DGGITQSPKYLFRKEGQNVTLSCEQNLNHDAMYWYRQDPGQGLRLIYYSQIVNDFQKGDIAEGYSVSREKKESFPLTVTSAQKNPTAFYLCASSGSAGRPPQHFGDGTRLSIL.